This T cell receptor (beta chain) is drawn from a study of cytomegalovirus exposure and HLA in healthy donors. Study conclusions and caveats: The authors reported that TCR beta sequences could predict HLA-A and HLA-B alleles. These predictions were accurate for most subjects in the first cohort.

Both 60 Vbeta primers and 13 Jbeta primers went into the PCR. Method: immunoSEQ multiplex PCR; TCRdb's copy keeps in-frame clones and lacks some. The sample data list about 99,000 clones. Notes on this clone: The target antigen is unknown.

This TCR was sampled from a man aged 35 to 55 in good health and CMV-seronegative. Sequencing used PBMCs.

CDR3 sequence: CASSPFTPVRRGGNTGELFF. The DNA of the CDR3 is TGCGCCAGCAGCCCCTTTACGCCCGTACGAAGGGGGGGGAACACCGGGGAGCTGTTTTTT. The V and J genes are TRBV5-1 and TRBJ2-2; a weak D match, TRBD2 (7 bases). The CDR3 totals 20 residues. V was cut by 4 bases and J by 1 base, with 26 bases left in between. Germline V gene lookup returns CDR1 SGHRS and CDR2 YFSETQ. Full variable domain (outside the CDR3, taken from reference TRBV5-1 and TRBJ2-2): KAGVTQTPRYLIKTRGQQVTLSCSPISGHRSVSWYQQTPGQGLQFLFEYFSETQRNKGNFPGRFSGRQFSNSRSEMNVSTLELGDSALYLCASSPFTPVRRGGNTGELFFGEGSRLTVL.